This T cell receptor beta chain was sequenced in a study of response to subunit inactivated influenza vaccine. General study points: The study's authors posited that every seasonal influenza vaccination enlists few new T cells.

One entry per CDR3 protein results from TCRdb running MiXCR on the RT-PCR reads. This sample has a few hundred thousand distinct CDR3 sequences, with 12% found just once. This clonotype came up many times. As yet, its antigen is unknown. Germline lookup yields CDR1 SGHRS and CDR2 YFSETQ. V was pared by 3 bases and J by 0 bases, with 8 bases of the junction left unmatched. The CDR3 consists of 19 residues. The V gene is TRBV5-1, the J gene TRBJ2-3; 15 nucleotides agree with TRBD2. The TCR originated in a man in his fifties or sixties who received an inactivated influenza vaccine. The material sequenced was non-naive T cells sorted from PBMCs, taken 14 to 15 days before vaccination. This CDR3 is CASSSGLAGGISSTDTQYF. CDR3 DNA sequence: TGCGCCAGCAGCTCGGGACTAGCGGGAGGCATATCTAGCACAGATACGCAGTATTTT.